What follows are 20 T cell receptor beta chains derived from one specimen sequenced in a study of identical twins. TCRdb re-called the 5' RACE reads with MiXCR, one entry per CDR3 protein. The repertoire holds hundreds of thousands of distinct CDR3 sequences, with approximately 6.1% as singletons. Source material: naive T cells sorted from blood. These receptors all come from a man between 18 and 29 years old in good health.

This clonotype was counted at least ten times. The chain couples TRBV10-3 to TRBJ2-7, with 7 bases that match TRBD2. The V gene end was trimmed by 0 bases and the J gene end by 2 bases; junction bases not matched to a gene: 4. Germline lookup yields CDR1 ENHRY and CDR2 SYGVKD. This CDR3 has 15 residues. The DNA of the CDR3 is TGTGCCATCAGTGAGTCTGGCGGGAGAACCTACGAGCAGTACTTC. It codes for CAISESGGRTYEQYF.

This clonotype was seen repeatedly, ten times or more. This rearrangement joins TRBV29-1 to TRBJ1-1; D not certain. Trimming cost V 1 base and J 4 bases, with 7 bases left between them. Germline CDR1 reads SQVTM; CDR2 reads ANQGSEA. The CDR3 runs to 12 residues. The CDR3 DNA follows: TGCAGCGTTGAAGGGAAGGGCACTGAAGCTTTCTTT. Translating gives CSVEGKGTEAFF.

The J gene is TRBJ2-1, the V gene TRBV11-1; 8 bases are a match to TRBD2. Germline V gene data show CDR1 as SGHAT and CDR2 as FQDESV (reference sequence). CDR3 length: 18 amino acids. The trim removed 4 bases at V and 6 bases at J, leaving 17 bases unmatched. This CDR3 reads CASSSRERAGGPFNEQFF. In DNA form, the CDR3 reads TGTGCCAGCAGCTCTAGAGAAAGGGCGGGAGGTCCCTTCAATGAGCAGTTCTTC.

V usage is TRBV29-1 and J usage is TRBJ2-1; D is unresolved. Trimming shortened V by 5 bases and J by 4 bases, and 18 bases separated the two germline ends. The CDR3 contains 15 residues. Germline assignment: CDR1 SQVTM and CDR2 ANQGSEA. The CDR3 nucleotides read TGCAGCGTTTGGGGTTTGGCCAAGGAGTACAATGAGCAGTTCTTC. Translating it yields CSVWGLAKEYNEQFF.

This clonotype has a count of ten or more. J is TRBJ1-4 and V is TRBV7-2; D gene ambiguous. In germline, CDR1 is SGHTA, CDR2 FQGNSA. Trimming took off 2 bases at V and 7 bases at J, with 11 bases between the two ends. This CDR3 contains 14 residues. This CDR3 is CASSLSSQSEKLFF. In DNA, the CDR3 is TGTGCCAGCAGCTTATCGTCCCAAAGTGAAAAACTGTTTTTT.

The chain carries TRBV20-1 and TRBJ1-5; D remains ambiguous. Germline CDR1 and CDR2: DFQATT and SNEGSKA (reference sequence). Trimming shortened V by 0 bases and J by 5 bases, and 8 bases separated the two germline ends. The CDR3 runs 13 residues. This CDR3 is CSAREVGYQPQHF. The CDR3 DNA is TGCAGTGCTAGAGAGGTGGGATATCAGCCCCAGCATTTT.

Here the CDR3 DNA reads TGTGCCAGTAGTATCTCAGCGGGAGCCCCAGATACGCAGTATTTT. It encodes CASSISAGAPDTQYF. The gene calls are TRBV19 and TRBJ2-3; 8 positions match TRBD2. After removal of 3 bases from V and 4 bases from J, the junction contained 6 bases not matched to a gene. Germline V gene sequence: CDR1 LNHDA, CDR2 SQIVND (reference sequence). This CDR3 spans 15 amino acids.

The rearrangement uses TRBV5-1 and TRBJ2-3; 7 nucleotides match TRBD2. The V gene end was trimmed by 0 bases and the J gene end by 7 bases; junction bases not matched to a gene: 8. Germline values: CDR1 SGHRS, CDR2 YFSETQ. This CDR3 region has 15 residues. CDR3 coding DNA: TGCGCCAGCAGCTTGGCCCCGGGAGGAGGTAATACGCAGTATTTT. This encodes CASSLAPGGGNTQYF.

Comment on this clonotype: A read error is possible here, since a much larger clone lies one base away. This chain links TRBV6-1 with TRBJ2-7; 13 bases line up with TRBD2. Germline V CDR1 and CDR2: MNHNS, SASEGT. The length of the CDR3 is 16 residues. Trimming took 6 bases from V and 2 from J; bases not matched to a gene: 7. CDR3 amino acids: CASSPRTSGRAYEQYF. Written as DNA, the CDR3 is TGTGCCAGCAGCCCCAGGACTAGCGGGAGAGCCTACGAGCAGTACTTC.

V is TRBV15 and J is TRBJ2-5, with D perhaps being TRBD1 or TRBD2 (5 bases each). Trimming removed 5 bases from V and 1 base from J, with 11 bases in between. Germline V gives CDR1 LNHNV, CDR2 YYDKDF (reference sequence). This CDR3 spans 14 amino acids. CDR3 sequence: CATSWGNTQETQYF. CDR3 sequence (DNA): TGTGCCACCAGCTGGGGGAACACCCAAGAGACCCAGTACTTC.

At least ten counts were recorded for this clonotype. The chain combines TRBV20-1 with TRBJ1-1; 8 nucleotides line up with TRBD1. The length of the CDR3 is 17 residues. The ends lost 0 bases at V and 2 bases at J; junction bases unmatched: 11. Germline V lookup: CDR1 DFQATT, CDR2 SNEGSKA (reference sequence). CDR3 amino acids: CSARDRGDRPLNTEAFF. As DNA, the CDR3 is TGCAGTGCTAGAGATAGGGGGGACAGGCCTCTAAACACTGAAGCTTTCTTT.

The table lists this clonotype with a few counts. V gene TRBV3-1 combines with J gene TRBJ2-3, with 7 bases aligning to TRBD2. V was clipped by 0 bases and J by 0 bases; unmatched bases: 3. This CDR3 has 16 residues. Germline CDR1 and CDR2: LGHDT and YNNKEL (reference sequence). The CDR3 bases are TGTGCCAGCAGCCAAGATCTTAGCGGGAGCACAGATACGCAGTATTTT. The encoded protein is CASSQDLSGSTDTQYF.

Only a few counts were recorded for this clonotype. The chain links TRBV4-1 to TRBJ2-1; no definite D call. The CDR3 contains 12 residues. Germline V gene data show CDR1 as MGHRA and CDR2 as YSYEKL. V lost 3 bases to trimming and J lost 13 bases, with 13 bases between them. The CDR3 protein is CASSQAYDGQFF. The CDR3 DNA reads TGCGCCAGCAGCCAGGCGTATGACGGTCAGTTCTTC.

This clonotype was detected many times. This sequence joins TRBV4-1 and TRBJ2-5; 7 positions agree with TRBD1. V trimming: 4 bases; J trimming: 2 bases; junction bases outside the gene matches: 7. This CDR3 is 15 amino acids long. CDR1 is MGHRA, CDR2 YSYEKL, per germline. CDR3 in DNA: TGCGCCAGCAGCCTACAAAAGACAGGGCAAGAGACCCAGTACTTC. Amino acid sequence: CASSLQKTGQETQYF.

This clonotype was seen ten or more times. The J gene is TRBJ2-2, the V gene TRBV29-1; TRBD1 is a possible D gene (6 bases). The CDR3 extends over 14 amino acids. V was shortened by 7 bases and J by 4 bases, with 16 bases between the two germline ends. CDR1 and CDR2 (germline): SQVTM, ANQGSEA. This CDR3 reads CSARRPDSTGELFF. The CDR3 region has the DNA TGCAGCGCACGCCGCCCGGACAGCACCGGGGAGCTGTTTTTT.

This clonotype has only a few counts. The V gene is TRBV10-3, the J gene TRBJ2-7; TRBD2 is a possible D gene (5 bases). Germline loops: CDR1 ENHRY, CDR2 SYGVKD. CDR3 length: 13 residues. The germline V and J ends were trimmed by 10 bases and 5 bases, with 18 bases remaining between them. CDR3 in amino acids: CATGLAGGDEQYF. CDR3 DNA: TGTGCCACCGGACTGGCCGGCGGCGACGAGCAGTACTTC.

This clonotype has ten or more counts. The chain employs TRBV6-2 or TRBV6-3 and TRBJ2-7, with 9 nucleotides matching TRBD2. V was pared by 8 bases and J by 7 bases, with 9 bases of the junction left unmatched. The CDR3 has 13 residues. Germline values: CDR1 MNHEY, CDR2 SVGEGT. CDR3 residues: CASFSGSLKEQYF. For the CDR3, the DNA is TGTGCCAGCTTTAGCGGGAGTCTGAAAGAGCAGTACTTC.

This clonotype was detected many times. The chain has TRBV29-1 and TRBJ1-1; the match to TRBD1 covers 9 bases. CDR3 length: 12 residues. J was trimmed by 11 bases and V by 4 bases; bases with no gene match: 8. CDR1 SQVTM and CDR2 ANQGSEA come from the germline V gene. The CDR3 is CSVAGQGAGAFF. CDR3 sequence (DNA): TGCAGCGTTGCGGGACAGGGTGCTGGGGCTTTCTTT.

This clonotype was seen repeatedly, ten times or more. This chain uses TRBV20-1 with TRBJ2-1, with D perhaps matching TRBD2 (6 bases). Trimming removed 5 bases from V and 0 bases from J, with 14 bases in between. The CDR3 contains 15 residues. CDR1 DFQATT and CDR2 SNEGSKA come from the germline V gene (reference sequence). Here the CDR3 DNA reads TGCAGTGCTCCCCGGGAGCGGAGCTCCTACAATGAGCAGTTCTTC. It translates to CSAPRERSSYNEQFF.

This clonotype was recorded only once. It may be a read error: a sequence one base away is much more abundant. This sequence joins TRBV20-1 and TRBJ1-1; D is ambiguous. Germline V gives CDR1 DFQATT, CDR2 SNEGSKA (reference sequence). The CDR3 is made up of 11 amino acids. The V end was cut by 8 bases, the J end by 1 base, with 8 bases between. In nucleotides, the CDR3 is TGCAGTTCCCTGAAGAACACTGAAGCTTTCTTT. Translated, it gives CSSLKNTEAFF.